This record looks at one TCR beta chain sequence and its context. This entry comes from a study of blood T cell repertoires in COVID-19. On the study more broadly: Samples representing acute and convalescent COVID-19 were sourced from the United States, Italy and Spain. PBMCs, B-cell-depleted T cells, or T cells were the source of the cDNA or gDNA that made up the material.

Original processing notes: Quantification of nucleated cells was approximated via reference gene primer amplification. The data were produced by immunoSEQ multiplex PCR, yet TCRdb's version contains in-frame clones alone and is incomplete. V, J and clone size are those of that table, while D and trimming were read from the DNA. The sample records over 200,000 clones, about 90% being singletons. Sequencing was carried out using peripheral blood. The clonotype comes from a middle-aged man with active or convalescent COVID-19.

DNA for the CDR3: TGCGCCAGCAGCTCGACAGGCGTGCAAAACAATGAGCAGTTCTTC. Translation gives CASSSTGVQNNEQFF. V and J are TRBV5-1 and TRBJ2-1; D might be TRBD1 (6 bases). Looked up from germline, CDR1 is SGHRS and CDR2 is YFSETQ. Trimming cost V 3 bases and J 5 bases, with 15 bases left between them. The CDR3 spans 15 residues.